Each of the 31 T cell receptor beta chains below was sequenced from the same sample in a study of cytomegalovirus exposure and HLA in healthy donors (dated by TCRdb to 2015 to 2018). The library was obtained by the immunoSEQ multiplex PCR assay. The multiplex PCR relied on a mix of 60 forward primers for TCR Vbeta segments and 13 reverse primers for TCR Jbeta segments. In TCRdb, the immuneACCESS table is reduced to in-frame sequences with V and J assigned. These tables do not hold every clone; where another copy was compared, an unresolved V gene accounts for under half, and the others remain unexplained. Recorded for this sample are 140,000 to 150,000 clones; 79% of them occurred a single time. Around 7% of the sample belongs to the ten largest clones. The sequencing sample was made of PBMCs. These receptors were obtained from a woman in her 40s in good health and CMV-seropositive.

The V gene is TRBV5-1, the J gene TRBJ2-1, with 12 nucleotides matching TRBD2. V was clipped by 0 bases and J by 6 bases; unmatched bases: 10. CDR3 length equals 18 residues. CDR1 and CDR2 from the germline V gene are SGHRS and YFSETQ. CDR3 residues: CASSLVPPSGGARNEQFF. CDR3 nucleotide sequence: TGCGCCAGCAGCTTGGTACCGCCTAGCGGGGGGGCCCGCAATGAGCAGTTCTTC.

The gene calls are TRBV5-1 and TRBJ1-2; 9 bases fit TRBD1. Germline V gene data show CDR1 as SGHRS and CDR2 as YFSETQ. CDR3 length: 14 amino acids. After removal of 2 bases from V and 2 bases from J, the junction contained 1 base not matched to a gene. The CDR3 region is CASSFGQGNYGYTF. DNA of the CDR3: TGCGCCAGCAGCTTTGGACAGGGGAACTATGGCTACACCTTC.

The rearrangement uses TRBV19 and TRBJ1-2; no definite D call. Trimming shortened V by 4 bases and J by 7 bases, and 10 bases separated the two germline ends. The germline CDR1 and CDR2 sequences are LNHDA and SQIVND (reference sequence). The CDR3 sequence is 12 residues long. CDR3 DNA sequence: TGTGCCAGTAGTAACGGGCGGGGTGGCTACACCTTC. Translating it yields CASSNGRGGYTF.

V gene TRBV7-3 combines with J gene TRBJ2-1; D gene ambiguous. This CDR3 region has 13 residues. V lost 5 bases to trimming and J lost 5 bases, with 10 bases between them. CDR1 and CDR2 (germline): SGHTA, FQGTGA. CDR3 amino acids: CASSPFLDNEQFF. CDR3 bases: TGTGCCAGCAGCCCCTTTCTTGACAATGAGCAGTTCTTC. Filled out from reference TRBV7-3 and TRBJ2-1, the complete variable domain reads GAGVSQTPSNKVTEKGKYVELRCDPISGHTALYWYRQSLGQGPEFLIYFQGTGAADDSGLPNDRFFAVRPEGSVSTLKIQRTERGDSAVYLCASSPFLDNEQFFGPGTRLTVL.

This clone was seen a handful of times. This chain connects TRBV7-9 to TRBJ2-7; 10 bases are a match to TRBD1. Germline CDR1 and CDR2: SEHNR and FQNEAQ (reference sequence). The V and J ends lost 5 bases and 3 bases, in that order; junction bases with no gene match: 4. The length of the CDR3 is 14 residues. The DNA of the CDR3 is TGTGCCAGCAGCAAGGGACAGGGGCTCTACGAGCAGTACTTC. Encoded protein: CASSKGQGLYEQYF.

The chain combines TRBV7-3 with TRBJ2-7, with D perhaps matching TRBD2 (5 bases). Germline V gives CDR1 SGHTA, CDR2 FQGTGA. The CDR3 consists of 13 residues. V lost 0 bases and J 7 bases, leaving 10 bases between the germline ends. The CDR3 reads CASSLTADFEQYF. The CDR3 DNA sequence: TGTGCCAGCAGCTTAACAGCGGATTTTGAGCAGTACTTC.

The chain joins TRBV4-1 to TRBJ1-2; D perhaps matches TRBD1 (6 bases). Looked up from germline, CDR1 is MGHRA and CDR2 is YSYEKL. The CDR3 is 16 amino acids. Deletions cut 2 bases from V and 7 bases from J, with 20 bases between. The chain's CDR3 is CASSQTYTGWYRGYTF. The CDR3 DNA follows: TGCGCCAGCAGCCAAACGTATACAGGGTGGTATCGTGGCTACACCTTC.

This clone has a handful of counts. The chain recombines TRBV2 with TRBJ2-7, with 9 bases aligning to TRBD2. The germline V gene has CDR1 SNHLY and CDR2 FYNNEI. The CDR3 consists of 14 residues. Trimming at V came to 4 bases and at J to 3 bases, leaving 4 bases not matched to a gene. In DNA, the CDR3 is TGTGCCAGCAGTGCGGGACTAGCTCGCTACGAGCAGTACTTC. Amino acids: CASSAGLARYEQYF.

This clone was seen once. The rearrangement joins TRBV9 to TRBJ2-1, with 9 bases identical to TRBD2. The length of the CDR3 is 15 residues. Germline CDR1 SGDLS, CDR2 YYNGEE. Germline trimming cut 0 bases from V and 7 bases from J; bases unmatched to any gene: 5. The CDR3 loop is CASSVGGGAENEQFF. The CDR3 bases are TGTGCCAGCAGCGTAGGCGGGGGGGCAGAGAATGAGCAGTTCTTC.

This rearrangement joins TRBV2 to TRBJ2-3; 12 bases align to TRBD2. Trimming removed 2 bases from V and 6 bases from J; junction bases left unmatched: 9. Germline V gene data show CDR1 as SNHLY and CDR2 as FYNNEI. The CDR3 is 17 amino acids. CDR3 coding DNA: TGTGCCAGCAGTGAATGGTCTAGCGGGGGGGCCGGGGATACGCAGTATTTT. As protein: CASSEWSSGGAGDTQYF.

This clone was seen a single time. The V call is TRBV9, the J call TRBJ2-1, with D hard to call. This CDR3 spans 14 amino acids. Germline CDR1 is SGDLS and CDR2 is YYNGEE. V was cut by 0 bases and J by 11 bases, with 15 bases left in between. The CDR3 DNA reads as TGTGCCAGCAGCGTAGCCCCCGGGTCGGCGCAGCAGTTCTTC. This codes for CASSVAPGSAQQFF.

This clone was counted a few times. The CDR3 DNA reads TGTGCCAGCAGTCCCCTTAGCAATCAGCCCCAGCATTTT. Translating it yields CASSPLSNQPQHF. The genes are TRBV27 and TRBJ1-5; D remains ambiguous. Deletions cut 5 bases from V and 0 bases from J, with 5 bases between. Germline V gene data show CDR1 as MNHEY and CDR2 as SMNVEV (reference sequence). CDR3 length: 13 amino acids.

CDR3 amino acids: CASSLSGGTYEQYF. The CDR3 region has the DNA TGTGCCAGCAGCCTTAGCGGGGGGACATACGAGCAGTACTTC. This chain uses TRBV5-4 with TRBJ2-5, with 10 bases that match TRBD2. Matching the DNA end better, TRBJ2-7 makes the J call doubtful. The CDR3 length is 14 residues. Germline assignment: CDR1 SGHNT and CDR2 YYREEE (reference sequence).

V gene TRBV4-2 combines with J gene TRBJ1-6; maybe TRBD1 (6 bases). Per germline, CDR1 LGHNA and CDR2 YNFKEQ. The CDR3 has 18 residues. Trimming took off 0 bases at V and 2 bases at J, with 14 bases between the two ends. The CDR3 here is CASSQDVQGSTYNSPLHF. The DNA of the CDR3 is TGTGCCAGCAGCCAAGATGTACAGGGTAGTACCTATAATTCACCCCTCCACTTT.

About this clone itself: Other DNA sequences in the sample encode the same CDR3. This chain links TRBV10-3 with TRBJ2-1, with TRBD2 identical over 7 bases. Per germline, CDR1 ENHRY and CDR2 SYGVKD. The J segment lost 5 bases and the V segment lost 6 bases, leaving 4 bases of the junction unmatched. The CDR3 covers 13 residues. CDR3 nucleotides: TGTGCCATCAGCGAGCGGGAACACAATGAGCAGTTCTTC. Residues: CAISEREHNEQFF.

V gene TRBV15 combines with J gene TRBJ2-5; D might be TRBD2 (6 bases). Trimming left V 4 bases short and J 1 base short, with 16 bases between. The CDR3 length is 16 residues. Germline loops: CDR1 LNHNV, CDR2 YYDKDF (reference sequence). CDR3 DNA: TGTGCCACCAGCAACGGAAGGCGGGACTTCCAAGAGACCCAGTACTTC. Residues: CATSNGRRDFQETQYF.

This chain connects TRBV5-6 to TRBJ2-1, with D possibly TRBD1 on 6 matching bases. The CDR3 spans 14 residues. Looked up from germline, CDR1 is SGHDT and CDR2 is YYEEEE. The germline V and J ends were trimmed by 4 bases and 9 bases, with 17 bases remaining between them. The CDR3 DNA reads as TGTGCCAGCAGCCCCTCGTCAGGGGTGGGTGAGCAGTTCTTC. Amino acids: CASSPSSGVGEQFF.

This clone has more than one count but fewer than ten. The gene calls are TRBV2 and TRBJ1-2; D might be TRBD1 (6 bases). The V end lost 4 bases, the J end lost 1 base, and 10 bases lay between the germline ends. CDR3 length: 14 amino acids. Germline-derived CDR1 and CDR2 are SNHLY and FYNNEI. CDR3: CASSGTDNNYGYTF. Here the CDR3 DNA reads TGTGCCAGCAGTGGGACAGACAATAACTATGGCTACACCTTC.

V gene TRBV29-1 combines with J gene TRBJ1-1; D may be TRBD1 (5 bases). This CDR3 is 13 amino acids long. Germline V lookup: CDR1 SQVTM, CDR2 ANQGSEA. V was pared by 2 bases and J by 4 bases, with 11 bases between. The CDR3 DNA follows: TGCAGCGTTGAACGAACAGGCAGCACTGAAGCTTTCTTT. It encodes CSVERTGSTEAFF.

This CDR3 is CASSPGQVPYGYTF. DNA of the CDR3: TGTGCCAGCAGCCCAGGACAGGTCCCCTATGGCTACACCTTC. The V call is TRBV7-2, the J call TRBJ1-2; the match to TRBD1 covers 7 bases. With 5 bases clipped from V and 4 bases from J, the junction kept 7 bases outside the gene matches. This CDR3 is built from 14 residues. Germline V gene sequence: CDR1 SGHTA, CDR2 FQGNSA. Looking up the rest from reference TRBV7-2 and TRBJ1-2 gives the full variable domain: GAGVSQSPSNKVTEKGKDVELRCDPISGHTALYWYRQSLGQGLEFLIYFQGNSAPDKSGLPSDRFSAERTGGSVSTLTIQRTQQEDSAVYLCASSPGQVPYGYTFGSGTRLTVV.

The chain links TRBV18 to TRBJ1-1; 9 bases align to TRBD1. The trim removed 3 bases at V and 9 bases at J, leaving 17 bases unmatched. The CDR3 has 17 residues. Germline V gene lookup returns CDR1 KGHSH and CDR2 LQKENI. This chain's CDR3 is CASSPSGTGTVTLKAFF. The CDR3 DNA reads TGTGCCAGCTCACCGTCCGGGACAGGGACTGTTACCCTTAAAGCTTTCTTT.

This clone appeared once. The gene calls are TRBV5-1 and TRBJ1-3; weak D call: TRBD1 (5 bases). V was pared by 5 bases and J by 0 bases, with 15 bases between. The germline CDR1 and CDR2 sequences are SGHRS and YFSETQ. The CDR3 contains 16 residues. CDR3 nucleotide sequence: TGCGCCAGCAGTCCGCAGGGCCCGAGCTCTGGAAACACCATATATTTT. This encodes CASSPQGPSSGNTIYF.

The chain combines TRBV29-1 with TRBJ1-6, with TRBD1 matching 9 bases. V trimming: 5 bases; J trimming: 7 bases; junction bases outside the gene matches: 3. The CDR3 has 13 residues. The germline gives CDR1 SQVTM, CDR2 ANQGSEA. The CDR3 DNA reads TGCAGCGTTTTAGGACAGGGGAATTCACCCCTCCACTTT. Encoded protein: CSVLGQGNSPLHF.

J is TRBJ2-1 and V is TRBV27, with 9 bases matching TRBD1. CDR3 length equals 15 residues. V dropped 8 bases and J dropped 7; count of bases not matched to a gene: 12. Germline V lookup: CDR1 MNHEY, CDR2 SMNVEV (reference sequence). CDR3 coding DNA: TGTGCCAGCGATACCTCCGGGACAGGGTTGAATGAGCAGTTCTTC. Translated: CASDTSGTGLNEQFF.

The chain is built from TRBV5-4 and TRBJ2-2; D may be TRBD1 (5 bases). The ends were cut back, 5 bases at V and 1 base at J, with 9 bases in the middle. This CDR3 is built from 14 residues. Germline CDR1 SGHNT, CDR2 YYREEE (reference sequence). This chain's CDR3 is CASRQTGNTGELFF. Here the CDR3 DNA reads TGTGCCAGCAGACAAACAGGGAACACCGGGGAGCTGTTTTTT. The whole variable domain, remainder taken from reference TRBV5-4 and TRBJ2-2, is ETGVTQSPTHLIKTRGQQVTLRCSSQSGHNTVSWYQQALGQGPQFIFQYYREEENGRGNFPPRFSGLQFPNYSSELNVNALELDDSALYLCASRQTGNTGELFFGEGSRLTVL.

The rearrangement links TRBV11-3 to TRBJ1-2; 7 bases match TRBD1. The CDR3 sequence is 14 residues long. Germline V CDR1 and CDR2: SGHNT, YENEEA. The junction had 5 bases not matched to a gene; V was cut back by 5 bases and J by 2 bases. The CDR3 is CASSPPGQNYGYTF. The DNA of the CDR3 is TGTGCCAGCAGCCCCCCGGGACAGAACTATGGCTACACCTTC.

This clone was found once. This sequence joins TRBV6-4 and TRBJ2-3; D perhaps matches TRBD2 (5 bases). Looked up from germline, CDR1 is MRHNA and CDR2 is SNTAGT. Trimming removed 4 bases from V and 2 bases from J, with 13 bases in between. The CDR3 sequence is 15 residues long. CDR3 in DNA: TGTGCCAGCAGTGCCTCGGCGGGCTCCACAGATACGCAGTATTTT. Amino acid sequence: CASSASAGSTDTQYF.

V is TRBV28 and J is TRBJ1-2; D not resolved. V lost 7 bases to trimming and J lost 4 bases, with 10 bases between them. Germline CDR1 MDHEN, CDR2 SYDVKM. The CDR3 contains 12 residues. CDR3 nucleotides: TGTGCCAGCACCAGGTTGGGCTATGGCTACACCTTC. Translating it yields CASTRLGYGYTF.

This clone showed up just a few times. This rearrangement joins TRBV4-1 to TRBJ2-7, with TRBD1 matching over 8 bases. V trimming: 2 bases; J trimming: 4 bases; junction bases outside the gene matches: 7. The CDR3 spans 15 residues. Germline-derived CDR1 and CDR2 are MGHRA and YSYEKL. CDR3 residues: CASSQQGQGAYEQYF. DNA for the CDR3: TGCGCCAGCAGCCAACAAGGGCAGGGGGCTTACGAGCAGTACTTC.

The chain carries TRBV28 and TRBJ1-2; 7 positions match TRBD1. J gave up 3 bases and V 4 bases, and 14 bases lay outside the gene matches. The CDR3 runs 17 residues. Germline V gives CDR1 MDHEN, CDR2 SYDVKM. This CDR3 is CASSSTLIQGPHYGYTF. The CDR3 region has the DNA TGTGCCAGCAGTTCTACCCTAATACAGGGGCCCCACTATGGCTACACCTTC.

CDR3 in amino acids: CASTIRGVRSPLHF. CDR3 DNA sequence: TGTGCCAGCACCATTCGGGGGGTTCGCTCACCCCTCCACTTT. This chain uses TRBV6-1 with TRBJ1-6; D is perhaps TRBD1 (5 bases). Germline V gene data show CDR1 as MNHNS and CDR2 as SASEGT. CDR3 length: 14 amino acids. V was trimmed by 7 bases and J by 10 bases, leaving 17 bases between them.